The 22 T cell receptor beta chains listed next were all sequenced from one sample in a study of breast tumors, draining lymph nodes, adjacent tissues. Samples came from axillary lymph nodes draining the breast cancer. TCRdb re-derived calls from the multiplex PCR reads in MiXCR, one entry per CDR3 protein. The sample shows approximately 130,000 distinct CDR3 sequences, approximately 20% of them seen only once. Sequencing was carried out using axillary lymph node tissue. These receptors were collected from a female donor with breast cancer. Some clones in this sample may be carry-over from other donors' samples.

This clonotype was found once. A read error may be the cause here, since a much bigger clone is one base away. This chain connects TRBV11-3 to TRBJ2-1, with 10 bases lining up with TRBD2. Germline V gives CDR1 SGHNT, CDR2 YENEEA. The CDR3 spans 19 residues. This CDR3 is CASGLVRLASGSRFNEQFF. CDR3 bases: TGTGCCAGCGGCTTGGTCCGACTAGCTAGCGGGAGTAGGTTCAATGAGCAGTTCTTC.

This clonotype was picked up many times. CDR3 sequence (DNA): TGCAGTGCTAGAGCTTCTAGCGGGACGCAAGAGACCCAGTACTTC. Translation gives CSARASSGTQETQYF. This rearrangement joins TRBV20-1 to TRBJ2-5; TRBD2 matches 9 bases. Losses at the gene ends were 1 base for V and 2 bases for J; bases not matched to a gene: 5. The CDR3 sequence is 15 residues long. Germline V gene lookup returns CDR1 DFQATT and CDR2 SNEGSKA (reference sequence).

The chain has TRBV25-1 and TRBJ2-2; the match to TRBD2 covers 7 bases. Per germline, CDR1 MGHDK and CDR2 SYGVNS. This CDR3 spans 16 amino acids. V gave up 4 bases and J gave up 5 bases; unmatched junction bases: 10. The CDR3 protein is CASSGYAGVVTGELFF. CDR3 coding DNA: TGTGCCAGCAGTGGATACGCGGGAGTAGTAACCGGGGAGCTGTTTTTT.

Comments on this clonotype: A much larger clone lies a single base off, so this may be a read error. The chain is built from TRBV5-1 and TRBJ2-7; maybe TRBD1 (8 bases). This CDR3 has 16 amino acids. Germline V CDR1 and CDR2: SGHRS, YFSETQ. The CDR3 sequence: CASRSGQGAGDYEQHF. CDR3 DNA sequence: TGCGCCAGTAGATCTGGGCAGGGGGCTGGGGACTACGAGCAGCACTTC.

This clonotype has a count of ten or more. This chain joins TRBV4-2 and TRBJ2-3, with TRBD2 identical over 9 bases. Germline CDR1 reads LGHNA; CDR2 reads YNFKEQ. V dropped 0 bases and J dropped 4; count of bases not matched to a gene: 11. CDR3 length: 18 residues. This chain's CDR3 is CASSQDGAGSGSADTQYF. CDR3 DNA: TGTGCCAGCAGCCAAGATGGGGCGGGTAGCGGGAGCGCAGATACGCAGTATTTT.

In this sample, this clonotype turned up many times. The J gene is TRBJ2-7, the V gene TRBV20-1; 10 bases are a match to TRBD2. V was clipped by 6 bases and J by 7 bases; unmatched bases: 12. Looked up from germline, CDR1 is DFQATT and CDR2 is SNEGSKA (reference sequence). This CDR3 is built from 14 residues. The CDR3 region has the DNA TGCAGTGCCAGGAACCCAGCGGGAGGGGGGGAGCAGTACTTC. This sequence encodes CSARNPAGGGEQYF.

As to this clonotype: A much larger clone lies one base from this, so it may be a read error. CDR3 loop: CASSGPIGGSGITIYF. CDR3 coding DNA: TGCGCCAGCAGTGGTCCGATAGGAGGCTCTGGAATCACCATATATTTT. V usage is TRBV10-1 and J usage is TRBJ1-3, with unresolved D. Per germline, CDR1 WNHNN and CDR2 SYGVQD (reference sequence). The CDR3 runs to 16 residues.

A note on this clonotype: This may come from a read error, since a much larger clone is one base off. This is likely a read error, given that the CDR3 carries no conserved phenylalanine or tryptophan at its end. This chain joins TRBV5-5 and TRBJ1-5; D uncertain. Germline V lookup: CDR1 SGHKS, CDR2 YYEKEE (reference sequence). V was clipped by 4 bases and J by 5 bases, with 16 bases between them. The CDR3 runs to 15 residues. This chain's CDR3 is CASSLPQGPHQPQHS. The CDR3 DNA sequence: TGTGCCAGCAGCCTCCCACAAGGTCCCCATCAGCCCCAGCATTCT.

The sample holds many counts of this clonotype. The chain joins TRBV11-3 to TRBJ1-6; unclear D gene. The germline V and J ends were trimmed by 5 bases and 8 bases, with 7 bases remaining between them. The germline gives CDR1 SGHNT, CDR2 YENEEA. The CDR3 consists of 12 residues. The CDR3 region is CASSPGDSPLHF. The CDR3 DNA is TGTGCCAGCAGCCCCGGGGATTCACCCCTCCACTTT.

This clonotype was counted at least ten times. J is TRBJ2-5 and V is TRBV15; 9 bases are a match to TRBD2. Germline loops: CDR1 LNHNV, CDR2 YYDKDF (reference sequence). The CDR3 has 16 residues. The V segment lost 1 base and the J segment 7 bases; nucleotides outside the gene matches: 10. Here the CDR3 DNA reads TGTGCCACCAGCAGAGGTTTGATAGCGGGAGTCGGGACCCAGTACTTC. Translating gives CATSRGLIAGVGTQYF.

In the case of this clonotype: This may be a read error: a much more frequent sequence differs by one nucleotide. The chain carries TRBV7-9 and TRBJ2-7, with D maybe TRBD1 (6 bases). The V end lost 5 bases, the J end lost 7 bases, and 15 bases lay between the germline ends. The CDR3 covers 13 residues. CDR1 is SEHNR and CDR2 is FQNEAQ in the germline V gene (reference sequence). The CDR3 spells CASSPGHRQEQYF. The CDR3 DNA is TGTGCCAGCAGCCCGGGACACCGTCAGGAGCAGTACTTC.

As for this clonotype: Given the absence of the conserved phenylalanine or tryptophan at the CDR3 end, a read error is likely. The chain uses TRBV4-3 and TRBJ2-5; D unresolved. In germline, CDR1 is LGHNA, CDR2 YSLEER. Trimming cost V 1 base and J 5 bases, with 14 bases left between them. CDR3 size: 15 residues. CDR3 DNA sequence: TGCGCCAGCAGCCAAGGGGCGCTCTTGGTGGAGACCCAGTACCTC. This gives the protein CASSQGALLVETQYL.

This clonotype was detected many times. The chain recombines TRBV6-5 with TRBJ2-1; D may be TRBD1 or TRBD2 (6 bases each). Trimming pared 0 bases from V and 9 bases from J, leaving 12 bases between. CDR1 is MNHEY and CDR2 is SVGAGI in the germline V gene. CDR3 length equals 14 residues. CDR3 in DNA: TGTGCCAGCAGTTACTCAAAGGGGGGCACTGAGCAGTTCTTC. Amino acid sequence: CASSYSKGGTEQFF.

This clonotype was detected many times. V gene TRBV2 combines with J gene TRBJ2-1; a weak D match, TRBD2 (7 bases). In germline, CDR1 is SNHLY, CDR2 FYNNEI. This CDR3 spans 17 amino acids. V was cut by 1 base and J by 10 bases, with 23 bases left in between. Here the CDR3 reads CASSEEWVAVRGGEQFF. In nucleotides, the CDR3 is TGTGCCAGCAGTGAAGAGTGGGTAGCGGTCAGGGGAGGGGAGCAGTTCTTC.

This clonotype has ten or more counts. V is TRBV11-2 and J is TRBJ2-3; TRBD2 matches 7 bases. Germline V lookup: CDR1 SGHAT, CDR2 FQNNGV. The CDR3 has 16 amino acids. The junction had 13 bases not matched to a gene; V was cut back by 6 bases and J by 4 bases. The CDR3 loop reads CASSPPGGSGADTQYF. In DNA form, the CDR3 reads TGTGCCAGCAGTCCTCCCGGCGGGAGCGGGGCAGATACGCAGTATTTT.

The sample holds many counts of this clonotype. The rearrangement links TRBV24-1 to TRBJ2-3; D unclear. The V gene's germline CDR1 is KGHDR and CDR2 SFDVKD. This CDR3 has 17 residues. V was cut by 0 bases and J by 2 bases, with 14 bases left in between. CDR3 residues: CATSDLQSSGFTDTQYF. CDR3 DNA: TGTGCCACCAGTGATTTGCAGTCTAGTGGGTTCACAGATACGCAGTATTTT.

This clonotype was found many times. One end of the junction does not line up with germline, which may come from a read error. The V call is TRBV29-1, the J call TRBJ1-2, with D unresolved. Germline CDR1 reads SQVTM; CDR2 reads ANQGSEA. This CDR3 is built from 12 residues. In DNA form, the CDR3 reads TGCAGCGTTCAAGACGCTAACTATGGCTACACCTTC. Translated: CSVQDANYGYTF. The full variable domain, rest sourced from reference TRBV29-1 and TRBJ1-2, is SAVISQKPSRDICQRGTSLTIQCQVDSQVTMMFWYRQQPGQSLTLIATANQGSEATYESGFVIDKFPISRPNLTFSTLTVSNMSPEDSSIYLCSVQDANYGYTFGSGTRLTVV.

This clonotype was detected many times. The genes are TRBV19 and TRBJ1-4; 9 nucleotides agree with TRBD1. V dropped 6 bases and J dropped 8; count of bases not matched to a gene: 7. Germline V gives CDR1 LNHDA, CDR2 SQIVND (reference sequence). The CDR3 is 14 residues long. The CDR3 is CASRSGTGTEKLFF. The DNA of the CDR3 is TGTGCCAGTAGGTCCGGGACAGGGACCGAAAAACTGTTTTTT.

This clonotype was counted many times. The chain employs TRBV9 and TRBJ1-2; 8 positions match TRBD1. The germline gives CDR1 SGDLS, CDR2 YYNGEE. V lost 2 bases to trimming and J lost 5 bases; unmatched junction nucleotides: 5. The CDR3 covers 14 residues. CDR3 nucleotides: TGTGCCAGCAGCGTTCAGGGGGCACGGTATGGCTACACCTTC. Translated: CASSVQGARYGYTF.

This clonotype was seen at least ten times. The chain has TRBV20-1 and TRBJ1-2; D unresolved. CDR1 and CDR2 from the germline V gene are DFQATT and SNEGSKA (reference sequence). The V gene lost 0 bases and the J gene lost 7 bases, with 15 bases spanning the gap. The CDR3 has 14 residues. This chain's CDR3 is CSARDLMGVVGYTF. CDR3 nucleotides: TGCAGTGCTAGAGATCTAATGGGTGTAGTTGGCTACACCTTC.

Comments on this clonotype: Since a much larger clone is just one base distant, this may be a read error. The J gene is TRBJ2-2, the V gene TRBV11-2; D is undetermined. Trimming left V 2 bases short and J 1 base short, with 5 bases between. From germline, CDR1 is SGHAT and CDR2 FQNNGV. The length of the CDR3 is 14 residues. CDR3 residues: CASSLMWNTGELFF. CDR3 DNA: TGTGCCAGCAGCTTAATGTGGAACACCGGGGAGCTGTTTTTT.

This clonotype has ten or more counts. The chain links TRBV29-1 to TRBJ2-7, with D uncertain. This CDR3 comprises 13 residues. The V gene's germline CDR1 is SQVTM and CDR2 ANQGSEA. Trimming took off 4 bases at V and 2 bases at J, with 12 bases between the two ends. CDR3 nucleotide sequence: TGCAGCGTTGCCTCTGCAGCAGCCTACGAGCAGTACTTC. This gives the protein CSVASAAAYEQYF.